This paragraph reports one TCR beta chain. As yet, its antigen is unknown. This sample also contains other DNA sequences that code for the same CDR3. These data belong to a study of cytomegalovirus exposure and HLA in healthy donors. Study-wide context: In a previous analysis, around 120 million unique TCR beta sequences were found from some 180 million T cells.

Use of 60 Vbeta and 13 Jbeta primers characterized the PCR. Authors' analysis steps: Later analysis identified around 85 million unique TCR beta chains, 9 million to 12 million shared. The method was immunoSEQ multiplex PCR; TCRdb's version includes in-frame clones alone and lacks a portion of them. From that table come the V and J calls and clone size; the DNA was used to work out D and trimming. This sample contains tens of thousands of clones. The CDR3 is 16 residues long. V was clipped by 5 bases and J by 6 bases; unmatched bases: 11. The germline CDR1 and CDR2 sequences are LNHDA and SQIVND (reference sequence). Study-wide findings and caveats: With further analysis later on, most CMV-associated TCR beta chains appeared HLA-restricted. Overall, 164 TCR beta chains were annotated as cytomegalovirus-associated.

Source material: PBMCs. The source of this sequence is a male donor in good health and CMV-seronegative. The chain has TRBV19 and TRBJ1-3, with 9 positions matching TRBD1. The CDR3 DNA reads as TGTGCCAGTAGTTTCAACAGGGGGCTAAACGAAAACACCATATATTTT. It specifies CASSFNRGLNENTIYF.